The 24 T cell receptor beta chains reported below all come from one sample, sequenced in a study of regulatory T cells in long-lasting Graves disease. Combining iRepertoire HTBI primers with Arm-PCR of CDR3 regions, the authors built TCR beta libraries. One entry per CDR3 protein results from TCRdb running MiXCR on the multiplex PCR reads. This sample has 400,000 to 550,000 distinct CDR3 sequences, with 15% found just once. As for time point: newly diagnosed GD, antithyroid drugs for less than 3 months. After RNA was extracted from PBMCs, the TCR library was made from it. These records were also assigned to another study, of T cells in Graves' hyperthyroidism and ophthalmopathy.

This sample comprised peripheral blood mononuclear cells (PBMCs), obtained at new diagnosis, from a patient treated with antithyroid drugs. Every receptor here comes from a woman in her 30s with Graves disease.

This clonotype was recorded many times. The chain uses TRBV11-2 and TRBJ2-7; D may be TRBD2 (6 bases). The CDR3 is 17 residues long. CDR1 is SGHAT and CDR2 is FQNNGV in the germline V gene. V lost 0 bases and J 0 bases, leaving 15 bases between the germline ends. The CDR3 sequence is CASSLEPPGGTSYEQYF. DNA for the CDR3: TGTGCCAGCAGCTTAGAACCTCCGGGCGGGACCTCCTACGAGCAGTACTTC.

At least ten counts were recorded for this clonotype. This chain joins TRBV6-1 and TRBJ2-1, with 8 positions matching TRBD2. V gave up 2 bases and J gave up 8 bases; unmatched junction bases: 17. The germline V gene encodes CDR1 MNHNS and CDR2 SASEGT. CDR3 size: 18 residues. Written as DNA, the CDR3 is TGTGCCAGCAGTGAAATGCCGGCGCTAGCGGGTCCGAGCGATGAGCAGTTCTTC. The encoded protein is CASSEMPALAGPSDEQFF.

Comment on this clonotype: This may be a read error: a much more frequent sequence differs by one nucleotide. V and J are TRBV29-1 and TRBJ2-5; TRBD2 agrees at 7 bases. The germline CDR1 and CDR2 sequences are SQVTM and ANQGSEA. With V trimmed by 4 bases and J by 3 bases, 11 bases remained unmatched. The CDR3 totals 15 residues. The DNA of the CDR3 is TGCAGCGTTGCGAGAGCGAGCGGGGTTAAAGAGACCCAGTACTTC. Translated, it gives CSVARASGVKETQYF.

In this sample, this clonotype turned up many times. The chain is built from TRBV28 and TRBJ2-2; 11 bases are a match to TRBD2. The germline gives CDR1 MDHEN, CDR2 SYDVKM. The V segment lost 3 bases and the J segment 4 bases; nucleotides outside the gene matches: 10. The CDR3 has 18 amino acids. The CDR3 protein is CASSLPLAGASGTGELFF. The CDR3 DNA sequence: TGTGCCAGCAGTTTGCCACTAGCGGGAGCCTCGGGCACCGGGGAGCTGTTTTTT.

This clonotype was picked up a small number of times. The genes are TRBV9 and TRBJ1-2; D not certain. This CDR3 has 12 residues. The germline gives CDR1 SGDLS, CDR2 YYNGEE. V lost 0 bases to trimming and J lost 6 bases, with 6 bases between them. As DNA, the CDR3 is TGTGCCAGCAGCGTAGAGGCTAATGGCTACACCTTC. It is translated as CASSVEANGYTF.

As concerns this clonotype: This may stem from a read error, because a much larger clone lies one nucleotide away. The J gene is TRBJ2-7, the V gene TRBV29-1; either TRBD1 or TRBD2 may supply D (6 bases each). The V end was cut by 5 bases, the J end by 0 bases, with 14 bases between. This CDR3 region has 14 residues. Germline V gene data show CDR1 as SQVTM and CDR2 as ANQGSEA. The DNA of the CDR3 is TGCAGCGTTAAGTCGCGGGACACCTCCTACGAGCAGTACTTC. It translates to CSVKSRDTSYEQYF.

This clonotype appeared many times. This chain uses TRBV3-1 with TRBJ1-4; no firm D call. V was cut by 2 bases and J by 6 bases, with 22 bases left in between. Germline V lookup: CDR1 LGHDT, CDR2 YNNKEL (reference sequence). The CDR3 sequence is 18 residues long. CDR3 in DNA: TGTGCCAGCAGCCAAACGGCCCATGTACTAAGAGCCGATGAAAAACTGTTTTTT. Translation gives CASSQTAHVLRADEKLFF.

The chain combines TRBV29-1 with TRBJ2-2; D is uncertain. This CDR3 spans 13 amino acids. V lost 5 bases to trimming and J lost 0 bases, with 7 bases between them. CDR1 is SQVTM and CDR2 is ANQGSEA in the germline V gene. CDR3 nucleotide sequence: TGCAGCGTTCAGGAATCGAACACCGGGGAGCTGTTTTTT. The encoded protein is CSVQESNTGELFF.

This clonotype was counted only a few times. The CDR3 DNA reads as TGTGCCAGCAGCGTAGCAGGCCATGAGCAGTTCTTC. This codes for CASSVAGHEQFF. The chain links TRBV9 to TRBJ2-1; D remains ambiguous. Germline-derived CDR1 and CDR2 are SGDLS and YYNGEE. The CDR3 totals 12 residues. V was shortened by 0 bases and J by 8 bases, with 6 bases between the two germline ends.

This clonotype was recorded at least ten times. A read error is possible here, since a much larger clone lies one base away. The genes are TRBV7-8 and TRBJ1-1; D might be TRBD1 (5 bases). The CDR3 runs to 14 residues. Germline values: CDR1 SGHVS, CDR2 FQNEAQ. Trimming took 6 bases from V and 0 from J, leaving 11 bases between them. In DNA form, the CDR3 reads TGTGCCAGCAGTTCGGGACGGCTGAACACTGAAGCTTTCTTT. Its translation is CASSSGRLNTEAFF.

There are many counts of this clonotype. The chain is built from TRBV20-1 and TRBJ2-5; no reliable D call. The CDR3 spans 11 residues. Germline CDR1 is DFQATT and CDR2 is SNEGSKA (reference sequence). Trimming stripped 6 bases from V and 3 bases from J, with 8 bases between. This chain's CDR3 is CSAEPKETQYF. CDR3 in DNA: TGCAGTGCAGAACCTAAAGAGACCCAGTACTTC.

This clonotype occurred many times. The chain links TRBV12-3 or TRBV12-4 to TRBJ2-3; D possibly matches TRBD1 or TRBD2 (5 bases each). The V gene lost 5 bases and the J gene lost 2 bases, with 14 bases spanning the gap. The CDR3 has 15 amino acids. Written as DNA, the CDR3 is TGTGCCAGCAGTGGCCGGAGCGGACACACAGATACGCAGTATTTT. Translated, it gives CASSGRSGHTDTQYF.

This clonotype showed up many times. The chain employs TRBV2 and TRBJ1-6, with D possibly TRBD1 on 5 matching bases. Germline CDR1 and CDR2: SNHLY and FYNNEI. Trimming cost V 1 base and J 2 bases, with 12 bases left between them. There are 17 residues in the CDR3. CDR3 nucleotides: TGTGCCAGCAGTGAAGGGCCGGACATCGCCTATAATTCACCCCTCCACTTT. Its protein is CASSEGPDIAYNSPLHF.

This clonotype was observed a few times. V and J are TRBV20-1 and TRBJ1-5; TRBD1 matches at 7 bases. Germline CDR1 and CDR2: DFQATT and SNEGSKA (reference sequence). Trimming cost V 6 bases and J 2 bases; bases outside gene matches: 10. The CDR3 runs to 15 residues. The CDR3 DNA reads TGCAGTGCCACAACAGGAACAGGGGGCAATCAGCCCCAGCATTTT. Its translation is CSATTGTGGNQPQHF.

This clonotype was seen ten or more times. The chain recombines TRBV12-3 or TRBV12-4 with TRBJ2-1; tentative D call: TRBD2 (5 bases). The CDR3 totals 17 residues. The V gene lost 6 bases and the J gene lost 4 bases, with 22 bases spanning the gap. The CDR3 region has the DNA TGTGCCAGCAGCCCAACGGTAACTAGTATTCTTTACAATGAGCAGTTCTTC. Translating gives CASSPTVTSILYNEQFF.

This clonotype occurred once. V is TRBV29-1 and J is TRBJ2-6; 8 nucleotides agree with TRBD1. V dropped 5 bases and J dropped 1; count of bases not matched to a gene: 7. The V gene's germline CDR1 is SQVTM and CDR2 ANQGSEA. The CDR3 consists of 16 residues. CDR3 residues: CSVSQGVGSGANVLTF. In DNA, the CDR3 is TGCAGCGTTTCACAGGGGGTGGGGTCTGGGGCCAACGTCCTGACTTTC.

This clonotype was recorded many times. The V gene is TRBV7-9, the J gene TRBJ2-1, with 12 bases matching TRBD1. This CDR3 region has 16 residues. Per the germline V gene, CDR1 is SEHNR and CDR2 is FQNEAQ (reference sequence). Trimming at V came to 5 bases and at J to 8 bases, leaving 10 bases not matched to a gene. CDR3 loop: CASSPPGQGAEDEQFF. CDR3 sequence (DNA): TGTGCCAGCAGCCCGCCGGGACAGGGGGCTGAGGATGAGCAGTTCTTC.

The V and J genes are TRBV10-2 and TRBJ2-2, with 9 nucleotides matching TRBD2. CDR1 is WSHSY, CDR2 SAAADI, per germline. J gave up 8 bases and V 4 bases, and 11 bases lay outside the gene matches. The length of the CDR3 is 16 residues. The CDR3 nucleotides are TGCGCCAGCAGTGTGAATCTAGCGGGATTCGATGGGGAGCTGTTTTTT. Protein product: CASSVNLAGFDGELFF.

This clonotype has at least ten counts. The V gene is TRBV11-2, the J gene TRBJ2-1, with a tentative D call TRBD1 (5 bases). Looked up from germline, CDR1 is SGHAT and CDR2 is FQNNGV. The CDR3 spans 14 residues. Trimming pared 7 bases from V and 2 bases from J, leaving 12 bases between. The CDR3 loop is CASTSGFTYNEQFF. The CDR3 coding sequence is TGTGCCAGCACCTCAGGGTTTACCTACAATGAGCAGTTCTTC.

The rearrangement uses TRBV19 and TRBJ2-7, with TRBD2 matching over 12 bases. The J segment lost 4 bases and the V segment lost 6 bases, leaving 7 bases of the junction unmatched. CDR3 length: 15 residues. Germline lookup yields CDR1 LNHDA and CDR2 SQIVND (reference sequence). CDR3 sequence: CASRTWTSGIYEQYF. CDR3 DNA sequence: TGTGCCAGTAGAACCTGGACTAGCGGGATTTACGAGCAGTACTTC. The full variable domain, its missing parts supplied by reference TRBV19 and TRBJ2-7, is DGGITQSPKYLFRKEGQNVTLSCEQNLNHDAMYWYRQDPGQGLRLIYYSQIVNDFQKGDIAEGYSVSREKKESFPLTVTSAQKNPTAFYLCASRTWTSGIYEQYFGPGTRLTVT.

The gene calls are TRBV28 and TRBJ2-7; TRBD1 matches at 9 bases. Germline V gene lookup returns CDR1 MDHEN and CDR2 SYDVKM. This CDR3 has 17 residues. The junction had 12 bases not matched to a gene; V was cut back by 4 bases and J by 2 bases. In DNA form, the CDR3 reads TGTGCCAGCAGTTCGTCACGACAGGGGGAAACCCCCTACGAGCAGTACTTC. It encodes CASSSSRQGETPYEQYF.

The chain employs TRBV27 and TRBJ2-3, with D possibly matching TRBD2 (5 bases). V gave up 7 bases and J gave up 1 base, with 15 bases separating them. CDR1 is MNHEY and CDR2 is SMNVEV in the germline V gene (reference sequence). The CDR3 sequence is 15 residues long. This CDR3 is CASTNLALGTDTQYF. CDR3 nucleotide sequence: TGTGCCAGCACCAACCTAGCCCTGGGCACAGATACGCAGTATTTT.

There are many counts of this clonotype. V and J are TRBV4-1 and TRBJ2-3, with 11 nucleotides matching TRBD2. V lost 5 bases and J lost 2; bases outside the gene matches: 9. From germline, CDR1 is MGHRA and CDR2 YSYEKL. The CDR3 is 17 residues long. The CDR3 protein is CASSEGTSGAFTDTQYF. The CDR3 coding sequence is TGCGCCAGCAGCGAAGGGACTAGCGGAGCGTTCACAGATACGCAGTATTTT.

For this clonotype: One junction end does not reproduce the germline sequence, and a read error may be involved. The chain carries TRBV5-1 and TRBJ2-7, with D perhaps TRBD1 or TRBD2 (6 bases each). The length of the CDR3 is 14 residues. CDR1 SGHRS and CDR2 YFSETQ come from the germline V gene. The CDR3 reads CASSFGRGPYEQYF. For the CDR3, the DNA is TGTGCCAGCAGTTTTGGCCGGGGGCCCTACGAGCAGTACTTC.